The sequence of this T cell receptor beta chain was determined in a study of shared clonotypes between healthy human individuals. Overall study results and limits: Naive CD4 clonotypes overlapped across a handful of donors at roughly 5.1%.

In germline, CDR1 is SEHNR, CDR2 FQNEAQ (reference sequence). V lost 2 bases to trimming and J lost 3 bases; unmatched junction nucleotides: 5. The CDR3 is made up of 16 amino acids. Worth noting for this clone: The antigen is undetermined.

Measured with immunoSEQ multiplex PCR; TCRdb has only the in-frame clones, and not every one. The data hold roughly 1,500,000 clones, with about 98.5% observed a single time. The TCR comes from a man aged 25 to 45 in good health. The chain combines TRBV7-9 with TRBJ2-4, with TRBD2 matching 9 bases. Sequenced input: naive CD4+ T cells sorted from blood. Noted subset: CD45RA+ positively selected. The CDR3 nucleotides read TGTGCCAGCAGCTTACTTAGCGGGAGCGACAAAAACATTCAGTACTTC. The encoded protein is CASSLLSGSDKNIQYF.